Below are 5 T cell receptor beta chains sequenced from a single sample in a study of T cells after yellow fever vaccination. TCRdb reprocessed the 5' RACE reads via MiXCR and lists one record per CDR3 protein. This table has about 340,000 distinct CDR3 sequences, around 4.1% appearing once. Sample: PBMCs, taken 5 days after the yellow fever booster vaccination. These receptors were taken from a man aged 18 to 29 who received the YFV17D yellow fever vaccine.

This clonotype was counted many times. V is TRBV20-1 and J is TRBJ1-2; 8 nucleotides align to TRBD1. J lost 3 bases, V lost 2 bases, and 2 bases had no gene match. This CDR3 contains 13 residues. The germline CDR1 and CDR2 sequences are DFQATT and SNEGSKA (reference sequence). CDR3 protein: CSARQTGDYGYTF. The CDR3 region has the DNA TGCAGTGCTAGACAGACAGGGGACTATGGCTACACCTTC.

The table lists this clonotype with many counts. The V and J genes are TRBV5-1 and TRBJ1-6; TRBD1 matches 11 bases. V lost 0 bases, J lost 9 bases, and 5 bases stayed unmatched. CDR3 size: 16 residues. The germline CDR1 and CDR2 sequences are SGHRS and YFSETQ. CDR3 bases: TGCGCCAGCAGCTTGGTCTGGGACAGGGGGACTTCACCCCTCCACTTT. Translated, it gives CASSLVWDRGTSPLHF. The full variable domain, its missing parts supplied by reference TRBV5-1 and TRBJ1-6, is KAGVTQTPRYLIKTRGQQVTLSCSPISGHRSVSWYQQTPGQGLQFLFEYFSETQRNKGNFPGRFSGRQFSNSRSEMNVSTLELGDSALYLCASSLVWDRGTSPLHFGNGTRLTVT.

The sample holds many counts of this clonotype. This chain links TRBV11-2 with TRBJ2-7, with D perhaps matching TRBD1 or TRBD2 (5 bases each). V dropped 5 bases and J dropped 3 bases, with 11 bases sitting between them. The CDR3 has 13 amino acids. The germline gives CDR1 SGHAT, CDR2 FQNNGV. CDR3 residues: CASSLGDGYEQYF. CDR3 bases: TGTGCCAGCAGCCTAGGGGACGGCTACGAGCAGTACTTC.

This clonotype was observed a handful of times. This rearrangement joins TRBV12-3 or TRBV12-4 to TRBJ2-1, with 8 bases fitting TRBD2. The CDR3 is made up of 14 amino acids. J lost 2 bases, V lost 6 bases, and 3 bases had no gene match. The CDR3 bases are TGTGCCAGCAGCCCGGGACTAGCCTACAATGAGCAGTTCTTC. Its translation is CASSPGLAYNEQFF.

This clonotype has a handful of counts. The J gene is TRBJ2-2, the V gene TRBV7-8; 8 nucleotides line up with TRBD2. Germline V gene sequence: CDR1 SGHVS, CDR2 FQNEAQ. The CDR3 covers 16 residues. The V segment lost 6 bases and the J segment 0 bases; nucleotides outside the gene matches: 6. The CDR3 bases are TGTGCCAGCAGACTCACTAGCGGCGCGAACACCGGGGAGCTGTTTTTT. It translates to CASRLTSGANTGELFF.